This T cell receptor beta chain is drawn from a study of blood T cell repertoires in COVID-19. The wider study: Some COVID-19 samples were acute and others convalescent; all came from the United States, Italy and Spain. Sources were T cells, B-cell-depleted T cells, or PBMCs; the material itself was cDNA or gDNA.

CDR3 length equals 17 residues. Germline CDR1 reads SQVTM; CDR2 reads ANQGSEA. V was trimmed by 5 bases and J by 2 bases, leaving 22 bases between them. Original analysis: Estimates of nucleated cell counts were drawn from the amplification of reference gene primers. Some clones are missing from TCRdb's copy, which holds only in-frame ones; the method was immunoSEQ multiplex PCR. V and J calls and clone size follow that table, whereas D and trimming were derived from the DNA. This sample yields under 75,000 clones, of which roughly 87% are seen a single time; approximately 10% belongs to the top ten.

The origin of this receptor is a woman aged 18 to 35 with acute or convalescent COVID-19. Sequencing was done on a sample of peripheral blood. The chain combines TRBV29-1 with TRBJ2-4; perhaps TRBD1 as D (6 bases). CDR3 in amino acids: CSVISLQGSGSKNIQYF. The CDR3 DNA follows: TGCAGCGTTATTTCCCTTCAGGGGTCGGGTTCCAAAAACATTCAGTACTTC.